This T cell receptor beta chain comes out of a study of T cells in Graves' hyperthyroidism and ophthalmopathy. This clonotype was observed many times. It was 8 to 10 ml of fresh peripheral blood that supplied the PBMCs. Amplified TCR beta CDR3 regions derived from RNA transcripts. Using the HTBI primer set, a first-round RT-PCR was run on the TCR CDR3. TCRdb analysed the multiplex PCR reads with MiXCR anew, one entry per CDR3 protein. The table lists about 410,000 distinct CDR3 sequences, more than 12% of them singletons. The receptor comes from a woman younger than 45 with Graves' ophthalmopathy. The specimen sequenced was blood.

In DNA, the CDR3 is TGCAGTGCTAGGATGGCGGGGGGAGATTATACGCAGTATTTT. This encodes CSARMAGGDYTQYF. V is TRBV20-1 and J is TRBJ2-3; TRBD2 agrees at 8 bases. Unmatched junction bases numbered 9, after V lost 3 bases and J lost 7 bases. Germline CDR1 is DFQATT and CDR2 is SNEGSKA (reference sequence). This CDR3 region has 14 residues.